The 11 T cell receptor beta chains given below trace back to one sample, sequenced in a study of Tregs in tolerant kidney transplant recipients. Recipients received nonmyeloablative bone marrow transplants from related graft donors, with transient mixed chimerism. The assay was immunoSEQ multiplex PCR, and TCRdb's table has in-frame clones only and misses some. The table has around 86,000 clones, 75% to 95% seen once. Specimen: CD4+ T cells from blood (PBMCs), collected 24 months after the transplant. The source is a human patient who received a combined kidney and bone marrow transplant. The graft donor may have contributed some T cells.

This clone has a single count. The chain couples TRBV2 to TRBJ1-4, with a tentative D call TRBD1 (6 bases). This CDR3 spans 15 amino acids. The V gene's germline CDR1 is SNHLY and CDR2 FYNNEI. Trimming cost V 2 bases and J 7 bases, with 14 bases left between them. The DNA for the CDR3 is TGTGCCAGCAGTGAAAGGCGGGGGCCGAGTGAAAAACTGTTTTTT. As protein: CASSERRGPSEKLFF.

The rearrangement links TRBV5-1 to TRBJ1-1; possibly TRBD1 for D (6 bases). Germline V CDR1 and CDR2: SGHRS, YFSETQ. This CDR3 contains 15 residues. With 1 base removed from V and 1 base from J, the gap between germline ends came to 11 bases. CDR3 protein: CASSLTGIKNTEAFF. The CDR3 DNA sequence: TGCGCCAGCAGCTTGACAGGGATCAAGAACACTGAAGCTTTCTTT.

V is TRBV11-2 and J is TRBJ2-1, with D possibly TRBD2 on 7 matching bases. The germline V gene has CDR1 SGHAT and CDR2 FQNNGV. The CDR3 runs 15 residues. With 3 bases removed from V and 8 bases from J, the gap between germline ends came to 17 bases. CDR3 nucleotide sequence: TGTGCCAGCAGCTTTCCACGGGGGGCCGTTTATGAGCAGTTCTTC. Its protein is CASSFPRGAVYEQFF.

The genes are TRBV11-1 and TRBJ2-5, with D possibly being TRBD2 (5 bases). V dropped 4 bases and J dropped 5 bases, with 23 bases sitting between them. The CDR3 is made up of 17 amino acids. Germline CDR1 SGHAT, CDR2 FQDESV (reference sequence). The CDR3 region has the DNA TGTGCCAGCAGCTCAGCTTTTGGGGTAGCGCCACGGGAGACCCAGTACTTC. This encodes CASSSAFGVAPRETQYF.

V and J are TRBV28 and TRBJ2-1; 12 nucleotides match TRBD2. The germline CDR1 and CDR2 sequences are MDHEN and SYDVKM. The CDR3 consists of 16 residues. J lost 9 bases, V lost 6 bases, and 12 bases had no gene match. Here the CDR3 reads CASRFPSGGAVGEQFF. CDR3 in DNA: TGTGCCAGCAGGTTCCCTAGCGGGGGGGCAGTCGGTGAGCAGTTCTTC.

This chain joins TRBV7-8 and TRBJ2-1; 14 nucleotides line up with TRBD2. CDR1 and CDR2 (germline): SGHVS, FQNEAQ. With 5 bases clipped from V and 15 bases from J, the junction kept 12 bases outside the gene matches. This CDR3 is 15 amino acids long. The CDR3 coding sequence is TGTGCCAGCAGCATTTTACGGACTAGCGGGGGGCCTAGGTTCTTC. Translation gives CASSILRTSGGPRFF.

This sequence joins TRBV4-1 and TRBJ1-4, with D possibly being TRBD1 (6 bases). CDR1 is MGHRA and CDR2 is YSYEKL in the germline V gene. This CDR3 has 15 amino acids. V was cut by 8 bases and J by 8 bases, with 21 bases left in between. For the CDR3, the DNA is TGCGCCAGCCGTCGGACCGGGACAATGAGCGAAAAACTGTTTTTT. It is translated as CASRRTGTMSEKLFF.

The CDR3 here is CASSFGGELRRRLNTGELFF. As DNA, the CDR3 is TGCGCCAGCAGCTTTGGGGGCGAACTTAGGAGGCGGCTGAACACCGGGGAGCTGTTTTTT. The chain is built from TRBV5-1 and TRBJ2-2; D is perhaps TRBD1 (6 bases). In germline, CDR1 is SGHRS, CDR2 YFSETQ. V was clipped by 2 bases and J by 1 base, with 24 bases between them. This CDR3 is 20 amino acids long.

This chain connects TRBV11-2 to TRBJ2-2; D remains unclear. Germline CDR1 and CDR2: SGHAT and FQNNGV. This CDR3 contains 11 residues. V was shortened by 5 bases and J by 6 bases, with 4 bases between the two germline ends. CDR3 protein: CASSQSGELFF. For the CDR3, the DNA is TGTGCCAGCAGCCAGTCCGGGGAGCTGTTTTTT.

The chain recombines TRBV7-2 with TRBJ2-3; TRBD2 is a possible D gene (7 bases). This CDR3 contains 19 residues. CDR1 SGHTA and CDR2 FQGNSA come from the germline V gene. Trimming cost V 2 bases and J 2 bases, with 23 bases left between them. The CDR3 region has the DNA TGTGCCAGCAGCTTAAGGGGTATGGGCGGGGGCGGCCACACAGATACGCAGTATTTT. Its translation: CASSLRGMGGGGHTDTQYF.

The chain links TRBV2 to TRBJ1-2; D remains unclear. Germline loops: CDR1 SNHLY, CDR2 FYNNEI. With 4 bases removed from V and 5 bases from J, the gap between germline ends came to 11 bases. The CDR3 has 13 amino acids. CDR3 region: CASSVEQVYGYTF. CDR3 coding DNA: TGTGCCAGCAGTGTCGAGCAGGTATATGGCTACACCTTC.